The present entry profiles one TCR beta chain with its context. What it binds is unknown. These data belong to a study of T cells after yellow fever vaccination. Study-level results: Post-booster reappearance was seen for most primary-vaccination clones (about 96% CD4, 80% to 90% CD8). Contamination of FACS-sorted repertoires by abundant clonotypes from the bulk population could occur. Across the CD4 and CD8 compartments, a small share of clonotypes was present in both.

The V gene's germline CDR1 is GTSNPN and CDR2 SVGIG (reference sequence). The V segment lost 0 bases and the J segment 5 bases; nucleotides outside the gene matches: 9. This CDR3 comprises 15 residues. UMIs and a universal primer site were added when TCR cDNA was made by 5'RACE template switching. A single record per CDR3 protein comes from TCRdb applying MiXCR to the 5' RACE reads. The profile shows 300,000 or so distinct CDR3 sequences, roughly 6.8% of them singletons. The receptor was isolated from a young man who received the YFV17D yellow fever vaccine. This chain connects TRBV30 to TRBJ2-5, with 7 bases matching TRBD2. The material was PBMCs, obtained approximately 40 days after the first yellow fever vaccination. The chain's CDR3 is CAWSVGSGARETQYF. DNA for the CDR3: TGTGCCTGGAGTGTAGGGAGCGGGGCACGGGAGACCCAGTACTTC. Looking up the rest from reference TRBV30 and TRBJ2-5 gives the full variable domain: SQTIHQWPATLVQPVGSPLSLECTVEGTSNPNLYWYRQAAGRGLQLLFYSVGIGQISSEVPQNLSASRPQDRQFILSSKKLLLSDSGFYLCAWSVGSGARETQYFGPGTRLLVL.